The 6 T cell receptor beta chains presented below share a single source sample, sequenced in a study of T-cell reconstitution after alpha-beta-depleted transplantation in children (dated by TCRdb to the mid-2010s). The sample's treatment or condition, from its label and the paper: allogeneic hematopoietic cell transplantation with graft depleted of TCRalphabeta T cells and CD19 B cells. The library came from PCR. The instrument given in TCRdb is Illumina HiSeq 2500. Molecular barcoding was employed in the preparation of TCR libraries, with unique molecular identifiers being used to normalize TCRbeta repertoire quantification. Using fastp at Q25 and MiXCR, TCRdb reprocessed the public reads and kept productive beta chains. Each entry merges the rows of one CDR3 protein and shows their most common DNA and genes. This sample comprises some 300,000 distinct CDR3 sequences, over 9.5% of them detected only once. The ten largest clones represent 7% to 9.5% of the sample.

The sequences come from PBMCs, collected before TCRalphabeta/CD19-depleted stem cell transplant. These receptors all come from a boy younger than two with acute myeloid leukemia, due to receive a stem cell transplant.

CDR3: CASSLYNYEQYF. Here the CDR3 DNA reads TGTGCCAGCAGTTTATACAACTACGAGCAGTACTTC. The chain links TRBV28 to TRBJ2-7, with D unclear. CDR3 length: 12 residues. The germline gives CDR1 MDHEN, CDR2 SYDVKM. The V gene lost 1 base and the J gene lost 3 bases, with 4 bases spanning the gap.

This clonotype was counted at least ten times. The rearrangement links TRBV2 to TRBJ1-2, with D perhaps matching TRBD1 (5 bases). CDR3 size: 12 residues. Germline V gene sequence: CDR1 SNHLY, CDR2 FYNNEI. Trimming pared 3 bases from V and 8 bases from J, leaving 10 bases between. The CDR3 region is CASSDWGRGYTF. The CDR3 DNA follows: TGTGCCAGCAGTGATTGGGGGAGAGGCTACACCTTC.

This chain connects TRBV7-8 to TRBJ2-5; D is possibly TRBD1 (6 bases). This CDR3 spans 15 amino acids. Germline V gives CDR1 SGHVS, CDR2 FQNEAQ. V lost 2 bases and J 0 bases, leaving 10 bases between the germline ends. This CDR3 reads CASSLHRQDQETQYF. In nucleotides, the CDR3 is TGTGCCAGCAGCTTACATAGACAGGACCAAGAGACCCAGTACTTC.

This clonotype was seen more than once but under ten times. The V call is TRBV15, the J call TRBJ1-2; 7 nucleotides agree with TRBD1. Germline V gene lookup returns CDR1 LNHNV and CDR2 YYDKDF (reference sequence). The V and J ends lost 4 bases and 0 bases, in that order; junction bases with no gene match: 8. The CDR3 consists of 16 residues. CDR3 in amino acids: CATSTRGTATNYGYTF. The CDR3 DNA sequence: TGTGCCACCAGCACAAGAGGGACAGCCACTAACTATGGCTACACCTTC.

This clonotype was counted many times. The chain is built from TRBV7-2 and TRBJ2-5; 8 positions agree with TRBD2. The germline V gene encodes CDR1 SGHTA and CDR2 FQGNSA. The CDR3 totals 13 residues. V dropped 4 bases and J dropped 5; count of bases not matched to a gene: 3. The CDR3 region has the DNA TGTGCCAGCAGCTCGACTAGCGAGGAGACCCAGTACTTC. It specifies CASSSTSEETQYF.

The table lists this clonotype with many counts. The CDR3: CASSLVEGDSYEQYF. The CDR3 coding sequence is TGTGCCAGCAGCTTAGTGGAGGGAGACTCCTACGAGCAGTACTTC. The chain is built from TRBV7-6 and TRBJ2-7; perhaps TRBD2 as D (6 bases). The V and J ends lost 1 base and 0 bases respectively, with 10 bases between them. This CDR3 comprises 15 residues. Germline V gene data show CDR1 as SGHVS and CDR2 as FNYEAQ.